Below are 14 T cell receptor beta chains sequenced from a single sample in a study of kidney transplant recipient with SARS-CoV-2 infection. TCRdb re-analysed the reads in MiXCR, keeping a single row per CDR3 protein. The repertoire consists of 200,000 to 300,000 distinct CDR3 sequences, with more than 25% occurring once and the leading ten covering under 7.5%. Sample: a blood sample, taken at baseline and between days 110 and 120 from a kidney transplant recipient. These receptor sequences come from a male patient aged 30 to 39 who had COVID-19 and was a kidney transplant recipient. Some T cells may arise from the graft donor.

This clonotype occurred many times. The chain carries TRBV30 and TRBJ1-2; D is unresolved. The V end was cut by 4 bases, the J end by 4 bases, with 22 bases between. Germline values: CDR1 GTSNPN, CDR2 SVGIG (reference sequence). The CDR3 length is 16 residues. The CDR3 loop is CAWICLRYRKTYGYTF. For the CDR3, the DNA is TGTGCCTGGATCTGCCTGCGTTATAGAAAGACCTATGGCTACACCTTC.

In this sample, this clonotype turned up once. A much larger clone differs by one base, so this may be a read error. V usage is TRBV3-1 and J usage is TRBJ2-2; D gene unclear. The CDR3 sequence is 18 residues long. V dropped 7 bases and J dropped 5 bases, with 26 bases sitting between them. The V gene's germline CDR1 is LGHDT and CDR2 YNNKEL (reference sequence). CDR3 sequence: CASNYRNPISGLTGELFF. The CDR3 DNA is TGTGCCAGCAACTACCGCAATCCCATTTCAGGCTTGACCGGGGAGCTGTTTTTT.

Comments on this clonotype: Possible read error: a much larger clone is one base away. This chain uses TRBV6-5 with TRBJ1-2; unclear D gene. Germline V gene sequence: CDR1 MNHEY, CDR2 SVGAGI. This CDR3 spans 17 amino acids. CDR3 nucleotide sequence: TGTGCCGGCAGTATTAGTTCGCCTTACGGAAAGACCTATGGCTACACCTTC. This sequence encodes CAGSISSPYGKTYGYTF.

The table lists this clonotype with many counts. The CDR3 sequence: CATSIAYDDSPLHF. DNA for the CDR3: TGTGCCACCAGCATCGCCTACGACGATTCACCCCTCCACTTT. The chain uses TRBV15 and TRBJ1-6; D gene unclear. Germline CDR1 LNHNV, CDR2 YYDKDF (reference sequence). This CDR3 has 14 amino acids. Trimming cost V 4 bases and J 8 bases, with 12 bases left between them. The variable domain in full, completed from reference TRBV15 and TRBJ1-6, reads DAMVIQNPRYQVTQFGKPVTLSCSQTLNHNVMYWYQQKSSQAPKLLFHYYDKDFNNEADTPDNFQSRRPNTSFCFLDIRSPGLGDTAMYLCATSIAYDDSPLHFGNGTRLTVT.

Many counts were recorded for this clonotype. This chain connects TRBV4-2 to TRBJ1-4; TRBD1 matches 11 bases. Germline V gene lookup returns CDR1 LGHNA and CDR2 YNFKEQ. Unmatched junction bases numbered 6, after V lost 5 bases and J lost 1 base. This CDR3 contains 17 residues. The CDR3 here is CASSSGQGAVTNEKLFF. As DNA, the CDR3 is TGTGCCAGCAGCTCCGGACAGGGGGCTGTAACTAATGAAAAACTGTTTTTT.

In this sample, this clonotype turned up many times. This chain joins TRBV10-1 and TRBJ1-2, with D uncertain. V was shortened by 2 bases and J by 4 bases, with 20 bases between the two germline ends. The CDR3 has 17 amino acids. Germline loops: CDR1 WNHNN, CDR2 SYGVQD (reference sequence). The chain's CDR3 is CASSEITRSRKTYGYTF. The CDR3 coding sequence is TGCGCCAGCAGTGAGATAACAAGATCGCGAAAGACCTATGGCTACACCTTC.

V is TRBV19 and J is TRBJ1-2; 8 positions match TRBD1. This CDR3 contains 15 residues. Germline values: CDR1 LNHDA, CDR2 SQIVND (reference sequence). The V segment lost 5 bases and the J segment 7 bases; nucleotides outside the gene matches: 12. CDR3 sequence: CASSGTGTGVCGYTF. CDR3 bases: TGTGCCAGTAGTGGTACCGGGACAGGCGTATGTGGCTACACCTTC.

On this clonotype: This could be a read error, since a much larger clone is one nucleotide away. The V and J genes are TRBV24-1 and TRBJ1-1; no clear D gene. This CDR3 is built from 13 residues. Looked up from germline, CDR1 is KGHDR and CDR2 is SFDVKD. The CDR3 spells CAASDQGPSGAFF. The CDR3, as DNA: TGTGCCGCCAGTGATCAAGGGCCCTCCGGAGCTTTCTTT.

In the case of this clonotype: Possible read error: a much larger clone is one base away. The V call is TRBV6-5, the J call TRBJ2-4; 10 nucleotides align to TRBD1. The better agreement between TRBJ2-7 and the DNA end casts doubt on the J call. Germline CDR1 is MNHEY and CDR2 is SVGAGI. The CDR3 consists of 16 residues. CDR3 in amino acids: CASSYSSGTGASEQYF. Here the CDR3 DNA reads TGTGCCAGCAGTTATTCGTCCGGGACAGGGGCTAGCGAGCAGTACTTC.

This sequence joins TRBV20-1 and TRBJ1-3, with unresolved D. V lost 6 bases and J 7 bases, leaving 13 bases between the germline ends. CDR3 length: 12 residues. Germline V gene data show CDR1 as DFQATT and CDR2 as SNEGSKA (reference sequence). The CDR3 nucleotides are TGCAGTGCCCAAGCCGACGGCAACACCATATATTTT. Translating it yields CSAQADGNTIYF.

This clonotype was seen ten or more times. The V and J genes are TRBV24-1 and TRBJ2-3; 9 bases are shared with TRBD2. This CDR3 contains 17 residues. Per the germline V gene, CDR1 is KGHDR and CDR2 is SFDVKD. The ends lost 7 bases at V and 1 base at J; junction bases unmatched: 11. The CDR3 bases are TGTGCCACCAGACGCGGGAGGGCCAAATTGGGCACAGATACGCAGTATTTT. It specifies CATRRGRAKLGTDTQYF.

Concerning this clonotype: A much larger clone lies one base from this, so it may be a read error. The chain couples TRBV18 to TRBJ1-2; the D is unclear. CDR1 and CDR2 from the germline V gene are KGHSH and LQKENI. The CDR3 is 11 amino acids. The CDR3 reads CASLPGHGYTF. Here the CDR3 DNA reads TGTGCCAGCTTACCAGGTCACGGCTACACCTTC.

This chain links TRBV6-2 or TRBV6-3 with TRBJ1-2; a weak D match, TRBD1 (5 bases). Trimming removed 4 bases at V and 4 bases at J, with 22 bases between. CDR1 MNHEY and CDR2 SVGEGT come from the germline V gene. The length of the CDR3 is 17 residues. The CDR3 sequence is CASSLGLCIGKTYGYTF. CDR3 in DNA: TGTGCCAGCAGTTTGGGACTCTGCATCGGAAAGACCTATGGCTACACCTTC.

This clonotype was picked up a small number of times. The DNA for the CDR3 is TGCAGCGCTTACTTCAATGAGCAGTTCTTC. Translated, it gives CSAYFNEQFF. The V and J genes are TRBV29-1 and TRBJ2-1, with D hard to call. V dropped 7 bases and J dropped 6 bases, with 7 bases sitting between them. The CDR3 loop spans 10 amino acids. Per germline, CDR1 SQVTM and CDR2 ANQGSEA.